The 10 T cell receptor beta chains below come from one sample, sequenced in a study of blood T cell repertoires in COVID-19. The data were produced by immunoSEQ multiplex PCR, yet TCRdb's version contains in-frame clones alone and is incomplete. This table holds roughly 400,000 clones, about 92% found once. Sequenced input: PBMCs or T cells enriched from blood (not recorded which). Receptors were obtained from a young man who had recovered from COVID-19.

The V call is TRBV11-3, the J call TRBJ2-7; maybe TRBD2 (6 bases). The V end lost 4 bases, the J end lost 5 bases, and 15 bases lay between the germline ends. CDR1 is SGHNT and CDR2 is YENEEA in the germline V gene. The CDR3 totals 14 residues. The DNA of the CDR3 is TGTGCCAGCAGCTCAGGAGGGCCTCGAGACGAGCAGTACTTC. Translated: CASSSGGPRDEQYF.

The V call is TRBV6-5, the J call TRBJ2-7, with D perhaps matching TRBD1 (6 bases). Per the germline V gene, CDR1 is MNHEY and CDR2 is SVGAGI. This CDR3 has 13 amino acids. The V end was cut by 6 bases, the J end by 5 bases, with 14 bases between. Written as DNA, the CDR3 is TGTGCCAGCAGGTCGGGCAGGGGAGACGAGCAGTACTTC. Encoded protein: CASRSGRGDEQYF.

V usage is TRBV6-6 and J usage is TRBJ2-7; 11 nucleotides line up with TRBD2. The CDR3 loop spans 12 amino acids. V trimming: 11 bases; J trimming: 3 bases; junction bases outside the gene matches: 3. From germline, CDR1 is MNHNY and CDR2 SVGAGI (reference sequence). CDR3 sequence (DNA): TGTGCCGCCGGGACTAGCGGCTACGAGCAGTACTTC. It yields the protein CAAGTSGYEQYF.

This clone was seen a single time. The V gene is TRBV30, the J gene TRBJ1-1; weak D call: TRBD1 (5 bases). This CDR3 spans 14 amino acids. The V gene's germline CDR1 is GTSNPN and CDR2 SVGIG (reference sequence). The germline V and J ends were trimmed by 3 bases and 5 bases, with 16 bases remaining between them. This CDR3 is CAWRRGTAVTEAFF. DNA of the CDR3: TGTGCCTGGAGGCGCGGGACGGCGGTAACTGAAGCTTTCTTT.

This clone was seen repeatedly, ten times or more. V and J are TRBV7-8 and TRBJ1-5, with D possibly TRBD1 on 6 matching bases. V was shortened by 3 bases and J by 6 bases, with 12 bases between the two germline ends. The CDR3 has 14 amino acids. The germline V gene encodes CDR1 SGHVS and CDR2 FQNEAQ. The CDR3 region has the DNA TGTGCCAGCAGCTTCCCAGGGGTGGTTCAGCCCCAGCATTTT. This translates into CASSFPGVVQPQHF.

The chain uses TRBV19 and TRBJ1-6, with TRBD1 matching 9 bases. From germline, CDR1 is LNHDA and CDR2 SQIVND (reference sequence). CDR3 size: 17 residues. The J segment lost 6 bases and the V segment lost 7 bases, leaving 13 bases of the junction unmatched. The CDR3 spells CASIDSTVGQGNSPLHF. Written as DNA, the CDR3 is TGTGCCAGTATCGATAGCACCGTGGGACAGGGTAATTCACCCCTCCACTTT.

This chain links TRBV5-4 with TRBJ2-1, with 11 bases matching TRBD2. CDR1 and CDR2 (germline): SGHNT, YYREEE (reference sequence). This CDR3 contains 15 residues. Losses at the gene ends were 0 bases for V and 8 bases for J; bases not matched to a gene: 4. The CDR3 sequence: CASSLVLAGVYEQFF. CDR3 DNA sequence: TGTGCCAGCAGCTTGGTACTAGCGGGAGTCTATGAGCAGTTCTTC.

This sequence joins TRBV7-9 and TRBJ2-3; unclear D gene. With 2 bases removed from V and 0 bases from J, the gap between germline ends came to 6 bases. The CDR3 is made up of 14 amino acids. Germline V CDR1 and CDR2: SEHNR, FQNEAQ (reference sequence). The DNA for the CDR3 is TGTGCCAGCAGCTTATTTACTAGCACAGATACGCAGTATTTT. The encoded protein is CASSLFTSTDTQYF.

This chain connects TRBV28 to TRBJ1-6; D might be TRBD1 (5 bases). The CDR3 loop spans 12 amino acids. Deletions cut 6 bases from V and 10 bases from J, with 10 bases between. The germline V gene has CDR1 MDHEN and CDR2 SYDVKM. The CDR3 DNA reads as TGTGCCAGCAGGCAGGGTGGCTCACCCCTCCACTTT. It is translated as CASRQGGSPLHF.

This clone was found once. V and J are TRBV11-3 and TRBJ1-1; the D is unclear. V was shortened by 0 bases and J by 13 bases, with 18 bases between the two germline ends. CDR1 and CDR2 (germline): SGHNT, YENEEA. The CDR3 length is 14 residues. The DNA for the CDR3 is TGTGCCAGCAGCTTAGACCAAGGGATGAGGGTGGTTTTCTTT. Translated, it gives CASSLDQGMRVVFF.